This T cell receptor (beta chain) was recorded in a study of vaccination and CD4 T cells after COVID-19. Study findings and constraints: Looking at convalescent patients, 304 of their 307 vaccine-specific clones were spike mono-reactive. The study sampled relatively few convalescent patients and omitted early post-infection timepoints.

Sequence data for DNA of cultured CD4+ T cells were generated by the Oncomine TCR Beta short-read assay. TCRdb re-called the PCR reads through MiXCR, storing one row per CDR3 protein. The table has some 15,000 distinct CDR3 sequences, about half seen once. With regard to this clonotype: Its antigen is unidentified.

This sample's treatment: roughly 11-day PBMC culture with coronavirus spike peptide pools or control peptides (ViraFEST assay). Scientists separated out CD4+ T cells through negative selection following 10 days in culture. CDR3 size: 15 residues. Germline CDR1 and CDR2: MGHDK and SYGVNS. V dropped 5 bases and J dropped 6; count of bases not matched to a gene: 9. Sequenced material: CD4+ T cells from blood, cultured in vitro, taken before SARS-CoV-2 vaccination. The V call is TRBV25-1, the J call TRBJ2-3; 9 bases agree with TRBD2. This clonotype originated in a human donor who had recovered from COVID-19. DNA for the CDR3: TGTGCCAGCAGTAGTTGGCGGGAGGGCCCCGATACGCAGTATTTT. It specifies CASSSWREGPDTQYF.